Following are 17 T cell receptor beta chains from one sample sequenced in a study of monozygotic twins with inflammatory bowel disease. Using the 5' RACE reads, TCRdb records one entry per CDR3 protein without DNA. Its listing shows 110,000 to 150,000 distinct CDR3 sequences. Sequenced: blood. The receptors originated from a human donor with ulcerative colitis or Crohn's disease, or a healthy co-twin of an affected twin (not recorded which).

The rearrangement links TRBV30 to TRBJ2-2; the TCRdb call, TRBD2, lacks DNA for checking. Germline CDR1 is GTSNPN and CDR2 is SVGIG (reference sequence). This CDR3 is built from 15 residues. CDR3 sequence reads: CAWSSLAGVSGELFF.

This sequence joins TRBV25-1 and TRBJ2-2. CDR3 length: 14 residues. Germline CDR1 is MGHDK and CDR2 is SYGVNS. CDR3 residues: CASSELPHDGELFF.

The chain links TRBV4-2 to TRBJ2-3; TCRdb names TRBD1, which stays unverified in the absence of DNA. The CDR3 is made up of 15 amino acids. Germline assignment: CDR1 LGHNA and CDR2 YNFKEQ. The CDR3 loop reads CASSLTGSSTDTQYF.

The chain links TRBV5-1 to TRBJ1-5. Germline-derived CDR1 and CDR2 are SGHRS and YFSETQ. This CDR3 comprises 14 residues. The CDR3 here is CASSPSGQYQPQHF.

The chain couples TRBV11-2 to TRBJ1-3; as DNA is missing, the TRBD1 call by TCRdb cannot be tested. The CDR3 totals 15 residues. The germline gives CDR1 SGHAT, CDR2 FQNNGV. The CDR3: CASSRTGGFGNTIYF.

The chain links TRBV7-9 to TRBJ2-5; there is no DNA to check the TCRdb D call of TRBD1. The V gene's germline CDR1 is SEHNR and CDR2 FQNEAQ (reference sequence). CDR3 size: 15 residues. The CDR3 sequence: CANSGAPWNQETQYF.

The chain is built from TRBV11-3 and TRBJ2-1; TCRdb's assignment of TRBD2 cannot be checked, as there is no DNA. The CDR3 is 15 amino acids. Germline lookup yields CDR1 SGHNT and CDR2 YENEEA. This chain's CDR3 is CASSPMTSQGNEQFF.

V is TRBV19 and J is TRBJ2-4; TCRdb reports TRBD2, a call that lacks DNA to check it against. The CDR3 loop spans 14 amino acids. Looked up from germline, CDR1 is LNHDA and CDR2 is SQIVND (reference sequence). This chain's CDR3 is CASRAEGAKNMQYF.

The V and J genes are TRBV29-1 and TRBJ2-1; TCRdb outputs TRBD2, but without DNA this stays unchecked. CDR1 and CDR2 from the germline V gene are SQVTM and ANQGSEA. CDR3 length: 16 residues. CDR3 region: CSVVTSGRVIVGEQFF.

J is TRBJ2-1 and V is TRBV2. Germline values: CDR1 SNHLY, CDR2 FYNNEI. The CDR3 loop spans 15 amino acids. The CDR3 protein is CASTIGLSSYNEQFF.

The chain links TRBV5-4 to TRBJ2-5. CDR1 SGHNT and CDR2 YYREEE come from the germline V gene (reference sequence). There are 13 residues in the CDR3. CDR3 amino acids: CASSREVPETQYF.

This sequence joins TRBV29-1 and TRBJ1-5; the TCRdb D gene call, TRBD1, has no DNA to confirm it. CDR1 SQVTM and CDR2 ANQGSEA come from the germline V gene. The length of the CDR3 is 13 residues. The CDR3 reads CSVRRGSNQPQHF. The full variable domain, rest sourced from reference TRBV29-1 and TRBJ1-5, is SAVISQKPSRDICQRGTSLTIQCQVDSQVTMMFWYRQQPGQSLTLIATANQGSEATYESGFVIDKFPISRPNLTFSTLTVSNMSPEDSSIYLCSVRRGSNQPQHFGDGTRLSIL.

This rearrangement joins TRBV19 to TRBJ1-1. The CDR3 runs 13 residues. Germline CDR1 reads LNHDA; CDR2 reads SQIVND (reference sequence). The CDR3 sequence is CASSIQSNTEAFF.

V usage is TRBV7-3 and J usage is TRBJ2-7; checking the TCRdb D call of TRBD2 is not possible without DNA. This CDR3 spans 15 amino acids. From germline, CDR1 is SGHTA and CDR2 FQGTGA. The CDR3 here is CASSHGLAGPYEQYF. Full variable domain (missing parts from reference TRBV7-3 and TRBJ2-7): GAGVSQTPSNKVTEKGKYVELRCDPISGHTALYWYRQSLGQGPEFLIYFQGTGAADDSGLPNDRFFAVRPEGSVSTLKIQRTERGDSAVYLCASSHGLAGPYEQYFGPGTRLTVT.

The chain is built from TRBV18 and TRBJ2-3; TCRdb designates TRBD2, a call that cannot be tested without DNA. The V gene's germline CDR1 is KGHSH and CDR2 LQKENI. This CDR3 has 14 residues. The CDR3 spells CASTSGLHTDTQYF.

The V gene is TRBV6-5, the J gene TRBJ2-2. The CDR3 covers 15 residues. Germline CDR1 MNHEY, CDR2 SVGAGI. CDR3 amino acids: CAGYRSSGNAGELFF.

The chain uses TRBV11-2 and TRBJ2-3; there is no DNA to check the TCRdb D call of TRBD2. The CDR3 runs to 17 residues. CDR1 is SGHAT and CDR2 is FQNNGV in the germline V gene. The CDR3 sequence: CASSSFGAGVMADTQYF.